These T cell receptor beta chains were read from a single sample in a study of blood T cell repertoires in COVID-19. The method was immunoSEQ multiplex PCR; TCRdb's version includes in-frame clones alone and lacks a portion of them. The sample contains about 160,000 clones, 85% of which appear only once. Material: peripheral blood. Receptor source: a man aged 40-49 years with acute or convalescent COVID-19. Each CDR3 is given with its conserved first and last residue. Fields, in order: CDR3 length, V gene, D gene, J gene, clone size, CDR3 protein, CDR3 DNA. D genes are given only for firm matches. Clone size is shown for a subset of rows, as once, few, many or a class of expanded clone.

length: 11; V: TRBV28; D: TRBD1; J: TRBJ1-2; size: -; CDR3: CASRDREGYTF; DNA: TGTGCCAGCAGGGACAGGGAAGGCTACACCTTC
length: 13; V: TRBV6-4; D: -; J: TRBJ2-3; size: -; CDR3: CASSLQPTDTQYF; DNA: TGTGCCAGCAGTTTACAGCCCACAGATACGCAGTATTTT
length: 11; V: TRBV6-5; D: -; J: TRBJ2-3; size: -; CDR3: CASSYQVEQYF; DNA: TGTGCCAGCAGTTACCAGGTAGAGCAGTATTTT
length: 15; V: TRBV18; D: TRBD1; J: TRBJ1-1; size: -; CDR3: CASSPGQGRGAEAFF; DNA: TGTGCCAGCTCACCGGGACAGGGGAGAGGCGCTGAAGCTTTCTTT
length: 15; V: TRBV12-5; D: TRBD2; J: TRBJ2-1; size: -; CDR3: CASGLLAGGLNEQFF; DNA: TGTGCTAGTGGTTTACTAGCGGGGGGCCTCAATGAGCAGTTCTTC
length: 15; V: TRBV6-1; D: -; J: TRBJ1-2; size: -; CDR3: CASSEGPLANYGYTF; DNA: TGTGCCAGCAGTGAAGGACCGCTAGCTAACTATGGCTACACCTTC
length: 15; V: TRBV4-1; D: TRBD2; J: TRBJ2-1; size: -; CDR3: CASSHGLAGRNEQFF; DNA: TGCGCCAGCAGCCACGGCCTAGCGGGGCGCAATGAGCAGTTCTTC
length: 15; V: TRBV24-1; D: -; J: TRBJ1-2; size: -; CDR3: CATSDPGPGRYGYTF; DNA: TGTGCCACCAGTGATCCGGGTCCAGGGAGGTATGGCTACACCTTC
length: 15; V: TRBV19; D: -; J: TRBJ1-2; size: -; CDR3: CASDDGRQGNYGYTF; DNA: TGTGCCAGCGACGATGGAAGGCAGGGCAACTATGGCTACACCTTC
length: 16; V: TRBV14; D: TRBD1; J: TRBJ1-2; size: few; CDR3: CASSQTYGQGNYGYTF; DNA: TGTGCCAGCAGCCAAACATATGGACAGGGGAACTATGGCTACACCTTC
length: 16; V: TRBV4-1; D: -; J: TRBJ1-1; size: -; CDR3: CASSQVGGGAYTEAFF; DNA: TGCGCCAGCAGCCAAGTGGGAGGAGGGGCCTACACTGAAGCTTTCTTT
length: 16; V: TRBV7-9; D: TRBD1; J: TRBJ1-1; size: -; CDR3: CASSLGDRVDRTEAFF; DNA: TGTGCCAGCAGTCTGGGGGACAGGGTGGATAGAACTGAAGCTTTCTTT
length: 17; V: TRBV4-1; D: -; J: TRBJ2-7; size: -; CDR3: CASSQGSRGKSSYEQYF; DNA: TGCGCCAGCAGCCAAGGGTCCCGGGGTAAGAGCTCCTACGAGCAGTACTTC
length: 15; V: TRBV4-2; D: -; J: TRBJ1-1; size: few; CDR3: CASSQATGLNTEAFF; DNA: TGTGCCAGCAGCCAAGCGACAGGTTTGAACACTGAAGCTTTCTTT
length: 17; V: TRBV11-2; D: TRBD2; J: TRBJ2-5; size: -; CDR3: CASSLGQLAGAGETQYF; DNA: TGTGCCAGCAGCTTAGGCCAACTAGCGGGGGCCGGGGAGACCCAGTACTTC
length: 14; V: TRBV11-2; D: TRBD2; J: TRBJ2-3; size: -; CDR3: CASSSGGAVDTQYF; DNA: TGTGCCAGCAGCAGCGGGGGGGCCGTGGATACGCAGTATTTT
length: 16; V: TRBV27; D: -; J: TRBJ1-5; size: -; CDR3: CASSLSGQGSNQPQHF; DNA: TGTGCCAGCAGTTTATCGGGGCAGGGTTCAAATCAGCCCCAGCATTTT
length: 12; V: TRBV29-1; D: -; J: TRBJ1-1; size: -; CDR3: CSVEGAGPEAFF; DNA: TGCAGCGTTGAAGGTGCAGGGCCTGAAGCTTTCTTT
length: 14; V: TRBV6-4; D: -; J: TRBJ2-5; size: -; CDR3: CASSAAGRGETQYF; DNA: TGTGCCAGCAGTGCTGCAGGGCGAGGAGAGACCCAGTACTTC
length: 16; V: TRBV6-6; D: TRBD1; J: TRBJ1-1; size: -; CDR3: CASSPGTGLMNTEAFF; DNA: TGTGCCAGCAGTCCCGGGACAGGGCTTATGAACACTGAAGCTTTCTTT
length: 14; V: TRBV6-5; D: TRBD1; J: TRBJ1-1; size: -; CDR3: CASRGQGVNTEAFF; DNA: TGTGCCAGCAGGGGACAGGGGGTGAACACTGAAGCTTTCTTT